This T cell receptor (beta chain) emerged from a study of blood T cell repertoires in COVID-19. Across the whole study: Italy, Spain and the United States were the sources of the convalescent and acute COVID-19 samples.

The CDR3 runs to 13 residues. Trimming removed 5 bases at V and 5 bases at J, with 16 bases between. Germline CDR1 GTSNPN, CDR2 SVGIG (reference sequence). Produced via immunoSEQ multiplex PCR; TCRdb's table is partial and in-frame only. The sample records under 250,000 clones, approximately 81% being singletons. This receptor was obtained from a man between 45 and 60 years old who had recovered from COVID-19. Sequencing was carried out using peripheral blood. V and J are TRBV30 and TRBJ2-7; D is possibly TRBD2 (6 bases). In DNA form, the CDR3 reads TGTGCCTGGGACACCGGCGGGACGGACGAGCAGTACTTC. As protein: CAWDTGGTDEQYF.